The clone carrying this T cell receptor beta chain was picked up a small number of times. Its antigen is not identified. The use of a sample-barcoded 5' primer and a J-beta primer mix characterized a second PCR of roughly 6 to 11 cycles. TCRdb independently ran MiXCR on the 5' RACE reads; one entry per CDR3 protein. The sample lists roughly 1,100,000 distinct CDR3 sequences, roughly 24% occurring once. The data were obtained in a study of blood T cells in healthy people across ages. The study, taken as a whole, reports: Whereas aged donors had fewer naive CD4+ cells, long-lived donors had more of them and higher diversity.

Per sample, a minimum of 6 million PBMCs were isolated. The CDR3 extends over 13 amino acids. Germline lookup yields CDR1 SQVTM and CDR2 ANQGSEA. The ends were cut back, 6 bases at V and 5 bases at J, with 14 bases in the middle. The sample also formed part of further work on T cells of mothers and their children. That source reports: The authors identified no persistent microchimeric T cell clones.

The TCR comes from a girl aged 2 to 10 in good health. The rearrangement uses TRBV29-1 and TRBJ2-1; D might be TRBD2 (6 bases). Sequenced material: blood. The CDR3 here is CSVWRGGDNEQFF. CDR3 nucleotides: TGCAGCGTCTGGAGGGGTGGAGACAATGAGCAGTTCTTC.